This T cell receptor (beta chain) was captured in a study of precursors of human CD4 cytotoxic T cells (dated by TCRdb to 2016 to 2018). Turning to the overall study: The bulk TCR-seq analysis covered CD4+ memory subsets from some 15 donors in total. Sequences for both the TCRalpha and TCRbeta chains came out of the TCR-seq analysis of about 15 donors (table S7).

Findings and caveats that apply to the study as a whole: According to the authors, a human observational design cannot definitively establish the direction of differentiation between precursor and effector cells. Some bulk TCR-seq comparisons included only about 95% of the 14 donors, suggesting not every subset was available for every donor. A larger fraction of IL-7Rhigh TEMRA clonotypes than of TEM or TCM clonotypes was made up of expanded effector clonotypes. More restricted TCR repertoires, with lower diversity and more expanded clonotypes, were shown by IL-7Rhigh and IL-7R- TEMRA subsets than by TCM and TEM subsets.

Its CDR3 holds 16 amino acids, cysteine through phenylalanine. Only the CDR3 part of the read is kept: 48 bases, read in frame from the first base. The germline V gene gives CDR1 as MNHEY and CDR2 as SVGAGI. V is pruned by 5 bases and J by 10 bases, leaving 13 bases of the junction without a gene match. These reads were obtained on an Illumina MiSeq. The original pipeline was this. To quantify repertoire diversity, the Shannon-Wiener index was calculated using VDJtools. TCRbeta clonotypes with a clonotype frequency of at least 3 were defined as expanded. TCRdb passed the public sequencing reads through fastp at Q25 and MiXCR, retaining productive beta sequences. Each entry is one CDR3 protein sequence, shown with its most common DNA and genes. None of the V and J calls come from the authors' own analysis; TCRdb made them. This sample holds about 660 distinct CDR3 sequences; over 15% were observed only once. The ten largest clones capture 7.5% to 9% of the sample.

This clonotype was seen a handful of times. The target of this receptor is not known. The record has no base qualities; no much larger clone is one base away. Bulk UMI-based TCR sequencing was performed on four sorted CD4+ memory subsets (TCM, TEM, IL-7Rhigh TEMRA, IL-7R- TEMRA) to test a precursor-effector relationship among CD4 cytotoxic T cells. The cells came from peripheral blood mononuclear cells that had been isolated from human blood. Recombination connected TRBV6-5 to TRBJ1-6; 8 junctional bases match TRBD1. The source of this sequence is a human donor in good health. The source material was memory CD4+ T cells from blood (PBMCs). The CDR3 is CASSQQQGAFRSPLHF. The DNA sequence reads TGTGCCAGCAGTCAACAGCAGGGGGCCTTTCGGTCACCCCTCCACTTT.